These 9 T cell receptor beta chains were all obtained from the same sample, sequenced in a study of regulatory T cells in long-lasting Graves disease. This sample's time point: newly diagnosed GD, antithyroid drugs for less than 3 months. Preparation of the TCR library used RNA extracted from PBMCs. Building the TCR beta libraries relied on iRepertoire HTBI primers, and CDR3 regions underwent Arm-PCR. One entry per CDR3 protein, called by TCRdb with MiXCR from the multiplex PCR reads. The sample records about 540,000 distinct CDR3 sequences, roughly 14% being singletons. The same sample was also studied in work on T cells in Graves' hyperthyroidism and ophthalmopathy.

This sample comprised peripheral blood mononuclear cells (PBMCs), obtained at new diagnosis, from a patient treated with antithyroid drugs. Receptors were obtained from a man aged 30-40 years with Graves disease.

This chain joins TRBV11-2 and TRBJ2-7; no reliable D call. V was pared by 5 bases and J by 3 bases, with 17 bases between. Germline values: CDR1 SGHAT, CDR2 FQNNGV. The CDR3 consists of 15 residues. This CDR3 is CASSRLAGRIYEQYF. CDR3 sequence (DNA): TGTGCCAGCAGCCGACTTGCCGGACGGATCTACGAGCAGTACTTC. The full variable domain, in which reference TRBV11-2 and TRBJ2-7 provide the parts outside the CDR3, is EAGVAQSPRYKIIEKRQSVAFWCNPISGHATLYWYQQILGQGPKLLIQFQNNGVVDDSQLPKDRFSAERLKGVDSTLKIQPAKLEDSAVYLCASSRLAGRIYEQYFGPGTRLTVT.

This clonotype was recorded a few times. The chain uses TRBV11-1 and TRBJ2-2; 9 bases map to TRBD1. V trimming: 4 bases; J trimming: 8 bases; junction bases outside the gene matches: 14. This CDR3 comprises 17 residues. CDR1 and CDR2 (germline): SGHAT, FQDESV (reference sequence). CDR3 in DNA: TGTGCCAGCAGCTCACGACCGGGACAGGGTGTACGGGGGGAGCTGTTTTTT. Its protein product is CASSSRPGQGVRGELFF.

This clonotype was seen at least ten times. The J gene is TRBJ2-2, the V gene TRBV2; tentative D call: TRBD2 (5 bases). The V and J ends lost 10 bases and 4 bases respectively, with 19 bases between them. Germline loops: CDR1 SNHLY, CDR2 FYNNEI. The CDR3 totals 15 residues. CDR3 residues: CATTGGLRTTGELFF. CDR3 nucleotides: TGTGCCACCACCGGCGGGCTTAGAACCACCGGGGAGCTGTTTTTT. The variable domain in full, completed from reference TRBV2 and TRBJ2-2, reads EPEVTQTPSHQVTQMGQEVILRCVPISNHLYFYWYRQILGQKVEFLVSFYNNEISEKSEIFDDQFSVERPDGSNFTLKIRSTKLEDSAMYFCATTGGLRTTGELFFGEGSRLTVL.

In its sample, this clonotype was seen a few times. The chain has TRBV18 and TRBJ1-1, with D possibly matching TRBD1 (5 bases). This CDR3 has 14 amino acids. The germline gives CDR1 KGHSH, CDR2 LQKENI. The ends were cut back, 6 bases at V and 1 base at J, with 12 bases in the middle. The CDR3 bases are TGTGCCAGCTCGGTCATTGGGGGGAACACTGAAGCTTTCTTT. The encoded protein is CASSVIGGNTEAFF.

This clonotype was found a few times. The V and J genes are TRBV6-1 and TRBJ2-7; unclear D gene. The V gene's germline CDR1 is MNHNS and CDR2 SASEGT. Trimming cost V 2 bases and J 3 bases, with 8 bases left between them. The CDR3 consists of 13 residues. The CDR3: CASSENGGYEQYF. CDR3 DNA sequence: TGTGCCAGCAGTGAAAACGGCGGCTACGAGCAGTACTTC.

This clonotype was picked up a small number of times. The chain has TRBV12-3 or TRBV12-4 and TRBJ2-2, with TRBD2 matching over 7 bases. CDR3 length: 16 amino acids. Trimming took 3 bases from V and 6 from J; bases not matched to a gene: 10. The CDR3 nucleotides are TGTGCCAGCAGTTTTTTTAGTGGGAGGGATTCCGGGGAGCTGTTTTTT. This codes for CASSFFSGRDSGELFF.

This clonotype appeared many times. The chain employs TRBV12-3 or TRBV12-4 and TRBJ2-1; no definite D call. V gave up 2 bases and J gave up 0 bases, with 8 bases separating them. The CDR3 has 15 amino acids. The CDR3 loop is CASSLLGFSYNEQFF. The CDR3 DNA reads as TGTGCCAGCAGTTTATTGGGATTCTCCTACAATGAGCAGTTCTTC.

Ten or more counts support this clonotype. The chain uses TRBV5-4 and TRBJ2-1, with 11 bases lining up with TRBD2. Germline V CDR1 and CDR2: SGHNT, YYREEE (reference sequence). V was clipped by 9 bases and J by 8 bases; unmatched bases: 10. The CDR3 length is 14 residues. The CDR3 coding sequence is TGTGCCACTGCGACTAGCGGGACAATCTATGAGCAGTTCTTC. This sequence encodes CATATSGTIYEQFF.

The V and J genes are TRBV24-1 and TRBJ1-5; no definite D call. CDR3 size: 15 residues. V lost 3 bases, J lost 7 bases, and 15 bases lay in between. Germline CDR1 reads KGHDR; CDR2 reads SFDVKD. Here the CDR3 DNA reads TGTGCCACCAGTGATCCAACAAGCGGCGGGCAGCCCCAGCATTTT. Its protein is CATSDPTSGGQPQHF.